The 10 T cell receptor beta chains given below trace back to one sample, sequenced in a study of blood T cell repertoires in COVID-19. The protocol was immunoSEQ multiplex PCR, while the TCRdb copy is restricted to in-frame clones and leaves out a portion. The sample has hundreds of thousands of clones, roughly 85% seen once. The sequenced sample was PBMCs or T cells enriched from blood (not recorded which). These receptors were obtained from a woman aged 50 to 60 with acute COVID-19.

The genes are TRBV19 and TRBJ1-2, with D perhaps TRBD1 (6 bases). Germline lookup yields CDR1 LNHDA and CDR2 SQIVND (reference sequence). There are 13 residues in the CDR3. Trimming removed 3 bases from V and 5 bases from J, with 10 bases in between. CDR3 residues: CASSISGAYGYTF. CDR3 sequence (DNA): TGTGCCAGTAGTATCTCAGGGGCGTATGGCTACACCTTC.

V usage is TRBV18 and J usage is TRBJ2-1, with 7 bases fitting TRBD1. Germline CDR1 reads KGHSH; CDR2 reads LQKENI. The CDR3 covers 15 residues. The ends lost 3 bases at V and 0 bases at J; junction bases unmatched: 2. CDR3 protein: CASSPTGSSYNEQFF. The CDR3 nucleotides read TGTGCCAGCTCACCGACAGGGAGCTCCTACAATGAGCAGTTCTTC.

CDR3 DNA sequence: TGTGCCAGCAGCTTAGGGCTCCATCAACCCTTTAACACTGAAGCTTTCTTT. Translation gives CASSLGLHQPFNTEAFF. V is TRBV7-9 and J is TRBJ1-1; D is undetermined. This CDR3 has 17 amino acids. Per germline, CDR1 SEHNR and CDR2 FQNEAQ (reference sequence). The ends were cut back, 1 base at V and 2 bases at J, with 17 bases in the middle.

This chain connects TRBV10-1 to TRBJ2-1; 9 positions agree with TRBD1. V lost 4 bases, J lost 9 bases, and 7 bases stayed unmatched. Germline assignment: CDR1 WNHNN and CDR2 SYGVQD (reference sequence). The CDR3 spans 14 residues. The CDR3, as DNA: TGCGCCAGCAGTGTCCTGCTGACAGGGGGTGAGCAGTTCTTC. Encoded protein: CASSVLLTGGEQFF.

J is TRBJ2-1 and V is TRBV2; 7 bases are shared with TRBD1. From germline, CDR1 is SNHLY and CDR2 FYNNEI. The CDR3 is 14 residues long. Trimming took 4 bases from V and 4 from J; bases not matched to a gene: 4. Here the CDR3 DNA reads TGTGCCAGCAGTGCTAGGGGGCTTTACAATGAGCAGTTCTTC. This codes for CASSARGLYNEQFF.

The V and J genes are TRBV5-6 and TRBJ1-5; D is ambiguous. The CDR3 extends over 14 amino acids. Germline V gene sequence: CDR1 SGHDT, CDR2 YYEEEE. Trimming cost V 0 bases and J 5 bases, with 9 bases left between them. As DNA, the CDR3 is TGTGCCAGCAGCTTGGCAACCGGGGATCAGCCCCAGCATTTT. Its protein is CASSLATGDQPQHF.

The chain uses TRBV3-1 (or the pseudogene TRBV3-2) and TRBJ1-2, with TRBD1 matching 10 bases. Germline assignment: CDR1 LGHDT and CDR2 YNNKEL (reference sequence). There are 13 residues in the CDR3. V was clipped by 6 bases and J by 8 bases; unmatched bases: 6. CDR3 sequence reads: CASRTPGQGGYTF. The CDR3 DNA sequence: TGTGCCAGCAGGACTCCGGGACAGGGGGGCTACACCTTC.

This clone was observed once. The chain uses TRBV5-1 and TRBJ2-3; D remains unclear. This CDR3 is built from 15 residues. Germline V gene lookup returns CDR1 SGHRS and CDR2 YFSETQ. V was cut by 2 bases and J by 0 bases, with 10 bases left in between. CDR3 sequence reads: CASSFPSSSTDTQYF. CDR3 sequence (DNA): TGCGCCAGCAGCTTCCCAAGCTCTAGCACAGATACGCAGTATTTT. Full variable domain (missing parts from reference TRBV5-1 and TRBJ2-3): KAGVTQTPRYLIKTRGQQVTLSCSPISGHRSVSWYQQTPGQGLQFLFEYFSETQRNKGNFPGRFSGRQFSNSRSEMNVSTLELGDSALYLCASSFPSSSTDTQYFGPGTRLTVL.

The chain links TRBV6-5 to TRBJ2-1; tentatively, D is TRBD1 (5 bases). V was pared by 10 bases and J by 7 bases, with 17 bases between. The CDR3 sequence is 13 residues long. The germline V gene has CDR1 MNHEY and CDR2 SVGAGI. The CDR3 loop is CAMRTVAGNEQFF. CDR3 bases: TGTGCCATGCGGACCGTAGCAGGGAATGAGCAGTTCTTC.

This sequence joins TRBV4-3 and TRBJ2-7, with 8 bases identical to TRBD1. V was pared by 0 bases and J by 1 base, with 2 bases of the junction left unmatched. The CDR3 length is 15 residues. Germline lookup yields CDR1 LGHNA and CDR2 YSLEER. The CDR3 bases are TGCGCCAGCAGCCAAGAAACAGGGGGATCCTACGAGCAGTACTTC. Protein sequence: CASSQETGGSYEQYF.